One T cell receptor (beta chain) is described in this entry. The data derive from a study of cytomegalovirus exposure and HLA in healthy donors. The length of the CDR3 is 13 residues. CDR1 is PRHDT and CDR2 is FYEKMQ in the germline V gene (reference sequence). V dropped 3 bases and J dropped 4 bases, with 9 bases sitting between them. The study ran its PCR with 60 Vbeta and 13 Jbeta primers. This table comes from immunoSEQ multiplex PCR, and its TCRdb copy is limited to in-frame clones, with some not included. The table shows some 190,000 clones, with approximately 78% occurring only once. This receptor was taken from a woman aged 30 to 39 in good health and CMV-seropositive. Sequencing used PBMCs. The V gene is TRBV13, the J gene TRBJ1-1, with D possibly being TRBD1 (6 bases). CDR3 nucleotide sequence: TGTGCCAGCAGCTTCAGGGGAACCACTGAAGCTTTCTTT. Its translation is CASSFRGTTEAFF. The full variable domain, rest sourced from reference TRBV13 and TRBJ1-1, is AAGVIQSPRHLIKEKRETATLKCYPIPRHDTVYWYQQGPGQDPQFLISFYEKMQSDKGSIPDRFSAQQFSDYHSELNMSSLELGDSALYFCASSFRGTTEAFFGQGTRLTVV.